The following is a TCR beta chain sequence with its context. Looked up from germline, CDR1 is MNHNS and CDR2 is SASEGT. V lost 7 bases and J lost 3, with 16 bases in between. The CDR3 contains 16 residues. Both 60 Vbeta primers and 13 Jbeta primers went into the PCR. Produced via immunoSEQ multiplex PCR; TCRdb's table is partial and in-frame only. The repertoire holds approximately 150,000 clones, with 82% as singletons. This sample is drawn from a study of cytomegalovirus exposure and HLA in healthy donors. Sequenced input: PBMCs. The receptor was isolated from a young man in good health and CMV-seropositive. This sequence joins TRBV6-1 and TRBJ2-6; possible D gene TRBD1, 6 bases. The CDR3 region has the DNA TGTGCCAGCACTGAGTCAGGGGCCAGTGGGGCCAACGTCCTGACTTTC. Its translation: CASTESGASGANVLTF.